This TCR beta chain was observed in a study of cytomegalovirus exposure and HLA in healthy donors. As concerns this clone: Its target is not known.

The V and J ends lost 5 bases and 5 bases, in that order; junction bases with no gene match: 8. The CDR3 covers 14 residues. Germline V CDR1 and CDR2: MNHEY, SVGAGI. Study conclusions and caveats: Immune exposure was documented only through CMV serostatus. Associated with HLA alleles at 0.05 false discovery rate in a later analysis were about 17,000 TCR beta sequences.

Researchers ran the PCR with 60 Vbeta and 13 Jbeta primers. Sequenced by immunoSEQ multiplex PCR; TCRdb stores in-frame clones only, minus some. The data hold fewer than 250,000 clones, with about four fifths observed a single time. The clonotype originates from a man between 35 and 55 years old in good health and CMV-seropositive. Material: PBMCs. The rearrangement uses TRBV6-5 and TRBJ2-7, with 8 bases that match TRBD1. The CDR3 DNA sequence: TGTGCCAGCAGTACACAGGGGGAGGTAGACGAGCAGTACTTC. Its protein product is CASSTQGEVDEQYF.